The clone carrying this T cell receptor beta chain was detected a few times. The sample originates from a study of shared T cell receptors in the human thymus. After removal of 4 bases from V and 8 bases from J, the junction contained 10 bases not matched to a gene. The CDR3 has 15 amino acids. CDR1 is SGHNT and CDR2 is YYREEE in the germline V gene (reference sequence). Here immunoSEQ multiplex PCR was the method, and the copy in TCRdb shows in-frame clones only, minus some. Of 700,000 or so clones listed, roughly 88% are singletons. The same data also contributed to another study, on human thymus T cells. As that report states: All donors were healthy Finnish infants who were undergoing corrective surgery to treat congenital heart defects. Thymus tissue was removed during corrective cardiac surgery. Thymic as well as blood repertoires seemed to favor certain V and J genes unevenly.

The genes are TRBV5-4 and TRBJ2-1, with 9 nucleotides matching TRBD1. Sequencing input: thymocytes. The clonotype comes from a girl less than two years old with a congenital heart defect. CDR3 residues: CASSVGQGSMDEQFF. CDR3 DNA sequence: TGTGCCAGCAGCGTCGGACAGGGGTCAATGGATGAGCAGTTCTTC.